This TCR beta chain stems from a study of cytomegalovirus exposure and HLA in healthy donors. About the research overall: About 85 million unique TCRs from HLA-typed donors were held in an early release of data.

The CDR3 runs 12 residues. After removal of 4 bases from V and 6 bases from J, the junction contained 4 bases not matched to a gene. From germline, CDR1 is SQVTM and CDR2 ANQGSEA. PCR employed 60 Vbeta and 13 Jbeta primers. Using immunoSEQ multiplex PCR, the repertoire was profiled, and TCRdb retains in-frame clones only, with some absent. The sample lists roughly 100,000 clones, about two thirds occurring once. On this clone itself: Its antigen is currently unknown.

General study findings and limits: The study recorded more than 150 TCR beta chains that were cytomegalovirus-associated. Immune exposure information available was restricted to CMV serostatus. The likely explanation for a cluster of highly shared sequence variants was sequencing artifact.

This clonotype was obtained from a female donor in good health and CMV-seronegative. The chain combines TRBV29-1 with TRBJ2-5; 8 bases are a match to TRBD2. The sequenced sample consisted of PBMCs. CDR3 nucleotides: TGCAGCGTTGCTAGCGGGCTAAAGACCCAGTACTTC. Residues: CSVASGLKTQYF.